The 26 T cell receptor beta chains listed next were all sequenced from one sample in a study of identical twins. TCRdb re-called the 5' RACE reads with MiXCR, one entry per CDR3 protein. The sample holds about 200,000 distinct CDR3 sequences, around a tenth seen once. Sequences were obtained from memory (CD45RO+) T cells sorted from blood. The receptors derive from a woman younger than 35 in good health.

This clonotype came up many times. V is TRBV6-5 and J is TRBJ2-7, with unresolved D. CDR3 length: 13 residues. Trimming cost V 0 bases and J 4 bases, with 7 bases left between them. CDR1 and CDR2 (germline): MNHEY, SVGAGI. The CDR3 nucleotides are TGTGCCAGCAGTTACTCGAGAGGTTACGAGCAGTACTTC. It translates to CASSYSRGYEQYF.

This clonotype showed up just a few times. The V call is TRBV27, the J call TRBJ2-7; TRBD1 or TRBD2 may be the D gene (5 bases each). Between the trimmed V and J ends, which lost 3 bases and 4 bases, there was a span of 13 bases. The germline gives CDR1 MNHEY, CDR2 SMNVEV (reference sequence). The CDR3 loop spans 14 amino acids. CDR3 loop: CASSFQGPAYEQYF. For the CDR3, the DNA is TGTGCCAGCAGTTTCCAGGGACCAGCTTACGAGCAGTACTTC.

This clonotype was seen more than once but under ten times. V usage is TRBV30 and J usage is TRBJ2-1; 9 bases align to TRBD2. The CDR3 is 14 residues long. Trimming at V came to 5 bases and at J to 8 bases, leaving 10 bases not matched to a gene. In germline, CDR1 is GTSNPN, CDR2 SVGIG (reference sequence). The CDR3 here is CAWGTGLAIHEQFF. CDR3 in DNA: TGTGCCTGGGGGACGGGACTAGCAATACATGAGCAGTTCTTC.

The chain recombines TRBV15 with TRBJ1-1; unclear D gene. Germline V lookup: CDR1 LNHNV, CDR2 YYDKDF (reference sequence). CDR3 size: 13 residues. Trimming shortened V by 5 bases and J by 1 base, and 8 bases separated the two germline ends. CDR3 region: CATSLIQNTEAFF. CDR3 bases: TGTGCCACCAGCCTTATACAGAACACTGAAGCTTTCTTT.

CDR3 sequence (DNA): TGCGCCAGCAGCCAGGGCGGGAGGGCCCTGGATACGCAGTATTTT. Amino acid sequence: CASSQGGRALDTQYF. This sequence joins TRBV4-1 and TRBJ2-3; 9 nucleotides align to TRBD2. Germline CDR1 and CDR2: MGHRA and YSYEKL. CDR3 length: 15 residues. V lost 3 bases and J lost 6; bases outside the gene matches: 7.

The rearrangement links TRBV7-9 to TRBJ2-1, with 11 positions matching TRBD2. With 6 bases clipped from V and 6 bases from J, the junction kept 7 bases outside the gene matches. This CDR3 comprises 15 residues. Germline V gene sequence: CDR1 SEHNR, CDR2 FQNEAQ (reference sequence). DNA for the CDR3: TGTGCCAGCAGTCCTAGCGGGAGGATCGGCAATGAGCAGTTCTTC. This codes for CASSPSGRIGNEQFF.

This clonotype was found a few times. V usage is TRBV12-3 or TRBV12-4 and J usage is TRBJ1-5; D gene unclear. The CDR3 is made up of 14 amino acids. Trimming took 7 bases from V and 7 from J, leaving 17 bases between them. This CDR3 is CASTSLSSGQPQHF. CDR3 DNA: TGTGCCAGCACCTCCCTCTCATCGGGGCAGCCCCAGCATTTT.

The CDR3 is CASGIGSKRNNEQFF. CDR3 DNA sequence: TGTGCCAGCGGCATCGGGTCTAAGAGGAACAATGAGCAGTTCTTC. The J gene is TRBJ2-1, the V gene TRBV27, with D unclear. Germline values: CDR1 MNHEY, CDR2 SMNVEV (reference sequence). Trimming removed 8 bases at V and 5 bases at J, with 19 bases between. The CDR3 totals 15 residues.

This chain connects TRBV7-2 to TRBJ1-2; D is unresolved. The CDR3 contains 15 residues. CDR1 and CDR2 (germline): SGHTA, FQGNSA. Between the trimmed V and J ends, which lost 3 bases and 5 bases, there was a span of 16 bases. CDR3 sequence (DNA): TGTGCCAGCAGCTTCCGGTTCTCGGGTGGTTATGGCTACACCTTC. Translating gives CASSFRFSGGYGYTF.

This clonotype has more than one count but fewer than ten. This chain links TRBV7-9 with TRBJ2-3; D not certain. Germline V lookup: CDR1 SEHNR, CDR2 FQNEAQ (reference sequence). Trimming took off 8 bases at V and 7 bases at J, with 19 bases between the two ends. This CDR3 has 14 amino acids. CDR3 DNA: TGTGCCAGCGACCCGAACAATCAAAAAAATACGCAGTATTTT. Translating it yields CASDPNNQKNTQYF.

There are many counts of this clonotype. V is TRBV3-1 and J is TRBJ1-1; TRBD1 is a possible D gene (5 bases). The CDR3 is 15 amino acids. CDR1 LGHDT and CDR2 YNNKEL come from the germline V gene (reference sequence). V lost 4 bases and J lost 2, with 14 bases in between. CDR3 residues: CASSPLGEGNTEAFF. CDR3 bases: TGTGCCAGCAGCCCCCTGGGGGAAGGTAACACTGAAGCTTTCTTT.

There are a few counts of this clonotype. The chain employs TRBV5-1 and TRBJ2-3; possibly TRBD1 for D (5 bases). V was trimmed by 8 bases and J by 3 bases, leaving 16 bases between them. This CDR3 region has 14 residues. CDR1 is SGHRS and CDR2 is YFSETQ in the germline V gene. The DNA of the CDR3 is TGCGCCAGTCGCCCCCAGGGAAGAACAGATACGCAGTATTTT. As protein: CASRPQGRTDTQYF.

This clonotype was picked up a small number of times. The V and J genes are TRBV27 and TRBJ1-3, with D hard to call. Germline-derived CDR1 and CDR2 are MNHEY and SMNVEV (reference sequence). This CDR3 is 13 amino acids long. Trimming shortened V by 5 bases and J by 5 bases, and 10 bases separated the two germline ends. The CDR3 here is CASSTLARNTIYF. As DNA, the CDR3 is TGTGCCAGCAGTACCTTGGCCAGAAACACCATATATTTT.

J is TRBJ2-7 and V is TRBV7-9, with 7 bases that match TRBD1. The CDR3 extends over 13 amino acids. In germline, CDR1 is SEHNR, CDR2 FQNEAQ (reference sequence). J was trimmed by 3 bases and V by 7 bases; bases with no gene match: 6. CDR3 in amino acids: CASNWAGGYEQYF. Here the CDR3 DNA reads TGTGCCAGCAACTGGGCAGGGGGCTACGAGCAGTACTTC.

The V gene is TRBV12-3 or TRBV12-4, the J gene TRBJ1-5, with a weak D call TRBD1 (6 bases). This CDR3 comprises 13 residues. V dropped 3 bases and J dropped 11 bases, with 14 bases sitting between them. The CDR3 loop is CASSFGGQVAQHF. As DNA, the CDR3 is TGTGCCAGCAGTTTCGGGGGCCAGGTAGCCCAGCATTTT.

This clonotype showed up just a few times. The chain is built from TRBV20-1 and TRBJ2-1; 12 nucleotides line up with TRBD2. This CDR3 has 16 amino acids. Germline CDR1 reads DFQATT; CDR2 reads SNEGSKA (reference sequence). V lost 5 bases to trimming and J lost 4 bases; unmatched junction nucleotides: 9. CDR3 region: CSAFSLAGGGYNEQFF. CDR3 coding DNA: TGCAGTGCTTTTTCCCTAGCGGGAGGGGGGTACAATGAGCAGTTCTTC.

The genes are TRBV5-1 and TRBJ2-1; D not certain. V lost 0 bases, J lost 2 bases, and 12 bases lay in between. The germline CDR1 and CDR2 sequences are SGHRS and YFSETQ. The CDR3 consists of 16 residues. CDR3 sequence reads: CASSLVWQVTYNEQFF. CDR3 in DNA: TGCGCCAGCAGCTTGGTGTGGCAGGTTACCTACAATGAGCAGTTCTTC.

The table lists this clonotype with many counts. This chain joins TRBV9 and TRBJ1-5; TRBD1 matches 7 bases. V lost 4 bases, J lost 5 bases, and 3 bases stayed unmatched. Germline V CDR1 and CDR2: SGDLS, YYNGEE. This CDR3 contains 13 residues. The CDR3 protein is CASSFQGDQPQHF. The DNA for the CDR3 is TGTGCCAGCAGCTTCCAGGGGGATCAGCCCCAGCATTTT.

The chain uses TRBV2 and TRBJ2-7, with D perhaps given as TRBD1 or TRBD2 (5 bases each). CDR1 SNHLY and CDR2 FYNNEI come from the germline V gene. The CDR3 loop spans 15 amino acids. V lost 1 base and J lost 1, with 11 bases in between. As DNA, the CDR3 is TGTGCCAGCAGTGAAGTTTGGGGGAGTTCCTACGAGCAGTACTTC. This encodes CASSEVWGSSYEQYF. The whole variable domain, filled in from reference TRBV2 and TRBJ2-7, reads EPEVTQTPSHQVTQMGQEVILRCVPISNHLYFYWYRQILGQKVEFLVSFYNNEISEKSEIFDDQFSVERPDGSNFTLKIRSTKLEDSAMYFCASSEVWGSSYEQYFGPGTRLTVT.

This clonotype was observed at least ten times. V and J are TRBV12-3 or TRBV12-4 and TRBJ1-1; a weak D match, TRBD1 (6 bases). Trimming removed 6 bases from V and 10 bases from J, with 12 bases in between. This CDR3 is 11 amino acids long. CDR3 DNA: TGTGCCAGCAGACGGGACACACGAGCTTTCTTT. Amino acids: CASRRDTRAFF.

This chain connects TRBV5-6 to TRBJ2-1; D is perhaps TRBD1 (6 bases). The germline CDR1 and CDR2 sequences are SGHDT and YYEEEE. This CDR3 is built from 13 residues. With 2 bases removed from V and 10 bases from J, the gap between germline ends came to 13 bases. DNA of the CDR3: TGTGCCAGCAGCTTAACAGGGCCGGTGGAGCAGTTCTTC. Its protein product is CASSLTGPVEQFF. Using reference TRBV5-6 and TRBJ2-1 for the parts outside the CDR3, the full variable domain is DAGVTQSPTHLIKTRGQQVTLRCSPKSGHDTVSWYQQALGQGPQFIFQYYEEEERQRGNFPDRFSGHQFPNYSSELNVNALLLGDSALYLCASSLTGPVEQFFGPGTRLTVL.

This clonotype was seen repeatedly, ten times or more. The rearrangement joins TRBV28 to TRBJ2-7; 11 bases map to TRBD2. The germline V gene has CDR1 MDHEN and CDR2 SYDVKM. V was clipped by 1 base and J by 3 bases; unmatched bases: 5. The CDR3 spans 16 residues. CDR3: CASSLSGTSGNYEQYF. CDR3 nucleotide sequence: TGTGCCAGCAGTTTATCCGGGACTAGCGGAAACTACGAGCAGTACTTC.

The rearrangement links TRBV5-6 to TRBJ2-5; possibly TRBD2 for D (5 bases). Trimming took off 4 bases at V and 0 bases at J, with 10 bases between the two ends. Germline CDR1 and CDR2: SGHDT and YYEEEE. The CDR3 consists of 14 residues. For the CDR3, the DNA is TGTGCCAGCAGCGTCGGGGTGTACCAAGAGACCCAGTACTTC. This encodes CASSVGVYQETQYF.

This clonotype showed up just a few times. The chain carries TRBV7-2 and TRBJ2-3; D call uncertain. The CDR3 length is 17 residues. From germline, CDR1 is SGHTA and CDR2 FQGNSA. With 2 bases removed from V and 1 base from J, the gap between germline ends came to 16 bases. The CDR3 protein is CASSLLDPVYGTDTQYF. CDR3 DNA: TGTGCCAGCAGCTTACTTGACCCGGTTTACGGCACAGATACGCAGTATTTT. Based on the CDR3 plus reference TRBV7-2 and TRBJ2-3, the full variable domain is GAGVSQSPSNKVTEKGKDVELRCDPISGHTALYWYRQSLGQGLEFLIYFQGNSAPDKSGLPSDRFSAERTGGSVSTLTIQRTQQEDSAVYLCASSLLDPVYGTDTQYFGPGTRLTVL.

The rearrangement joins TRBV3-1 to TRBJ1-2, with TRBD1 matching over 7 bases. The trim removed 3 bases at V and 2 bases at J, leaving 6 bases unmatched. CDR3 length: 15 amino acids. Germline lookup yields CDR1 LGHDT and CDR2 YNNKEL (reference sequence). CDR3 sequence (DNA): TGTGCCAGCAGCCACCCGGGACAGATGAACTATGGCTACACCTTC. This encodes CASSHPGQMNYGYTF.

This clonotype was seen at least ten times. The rearrangement joins TRBV20-1 to TRBJ2-5; D gene uncertain. V lost 7 bases and J 5 bases, leaving 14 bases between the germline ends. Germline CDR1 DFQATT, CDR2 SNEGSKA (reference sequence). This CDR3 has 12 amino acids. CDR3 amino acids: CSVLGRKETQYF. The CDR3 DNA sequence: TGCAGTGTATTGGGCAGAAAGGAGACCCAGTACTTC.